Listed here are 7 T cell receptor beta chains from one sample, sequenced in a study of blood T cell repertoires in COVID-19. Generated by immunoSEQ multiplex PCR, the TCRdb table keeps only in-frame clones and is missing some. The sample includes about 400,000 clones, roughly 86% of them seen just once. Sequencing input: PBMCs or T cells enriched from blood (not recorded which). The source is a man aged 35-49 years in a cohort exposed to, infected with or recovered from COVID-19 (not recorded which).

The rearrangement links TRBV13 to TRBJ1-6; 8 positions match TRBD1. CDR1 and CDR2 from the germline V gene are PRHDT and FYEKMQ (reference sequence). Losses at the gene ends were 2 bases for V and 7 bases for J; bases not matched to a gene: 1. The CDR3 is made up of 14 amino acids. CDR3 bases: TGTGCCAGCAGCTTACGACAGGGGAATTCACCCCTCCACTTT. Encoded protein: CASSLRQGNSPLHF.

The chain couples TRBV19 to TRBJ1-2; TRBD1 is a possible D gene (6 bases). Germline loops: CDR1 LNHDA, CDR2 SQIVND (reference sequence). Trimming removed 4 bases at V and 7 bases at J, with 7 bases between. The CDR3 is 11 amino acids. In DNA, the CDR3 is TGTGCCAGTAGTACCAGGGGTGGCTACACCTTC. Translating gives CASSTRGGYTF.

This chain uses TRBV6-5 with TRBJ2-1; D is perhaps TRBD2 (5 bases). Germline V gene data show CDR1 as MNHEY and CDR2 as SVGAGI. The CDR3 is 14 amino acids. The V gene lost 0 bases and the J gene lost 5 bases, with 8 bases spanning the gap. As DNA, the CDR3 is TGTGCCAGCAGTTACTCCCCGAGGGACAATGAGCAGTTCTTC. The encoded protein is CASSYSPRDNEQFF.

This rearrangement joins TRBV12-5 to TRBJ1-5; the D is unclear. Germline CDR1 reads LGHNT; CDR2 reads FRNRAP. Deletions cut 5 bases from V and 1 base from J, with 6 bases between. This CDR3 contains 13 residues. CDR3 loop: CASGPRSNQPQHF. The CDR3 DNA is TGTGCTAGTGGTCCGAGAAGCAATCAGCCCCAGCATTTT.

The V call is TRBV10-3, the J call TRBJ2-1; possible D gene TRBD2, 6 bases. V was shortened by 10 bases and J by 8 bases, with 18 bases between the two germline ends. The CDR3 spans 13 residues. Germline assignment: CDR1 ENHRY and CDR2 SYGVKD. This CDR3 reads CATLRTGSDEQFF. The CDR3 DNA is TGTGCCACCCTACGTACCGGGAGTGATGAGCAGTTCTTC.

The chain couples TRBV7-2 to TRBJ2-1; possible D gene TRBD2, 6 bases. Germline assignment: CDR1 SGHTA and CDR2 FQGNSA. CDR3 size: 16 residues. Trimming stripped 6 bases from V and 2 bases from J, with 17 bases between. CDR3 in amino acids: CASRSIGTGTYNEQFF. Written as DNA, the CDR3 is TGTGCCAGCAGGTCAATCGGGACTGGGACCTACAATGAGCAGTTCTTC.

The genes are TRBV27 and TRBJ1-1, with 9 bases fitting TRBD1. Unmatched junction bases numbered 11, after V lost 2 bases and J lost 1 base. The CDR3 runs to 18 residues. Germline lookup yields CDR1 MNHEY and CDR2 SMNVEV (reference sequence). The CDR3 loop reads CASSLRAWSTGGNTEAFF. CDR3 in DNA: TGTGCCAGCAGTTTAAGGGCATGGTCGACAGGGGGGAACACTGAAGCTTTCTTT.